The 9 T cell receptor beta chains listed next were all sequenced from one sample in a study of CD8 T cells in Susac syndrome (dated by TCRdb to about 2019). The library was generated by the immunoSEQ multiplex PCR assay. RNA was extracted using the RNeasy kit, and about 0.45 to 1 ug of the RNA was reverse transcribed with random hexamers. TCRdb's own reprocessing of the public reads used fastp at Q25 and MiXCR and kept productive beta chains. Entries are consolidated by CDR3 protein sequence, retaining the most common genes and DNA. The sample yields about 85,000 distinct CDR3 sequences; 95% were counted once. Of the sample, roughly 0.5% is held by the ten largest clones. The sequencing input was CD8+ T cells from PBMCs. All receptors derive from a human donor with Susac syndrome.

The V and J genes are TRBV15 and TRBJ1-2; 8 bases agree with TRBD1. Germline assignment: CDR1 LNHNV and CDR2 YYDKDF (reference sequence). CDR3 size: 14 residues. V gave up 3 bases and J gave up 7 bases; unmatched junction bases: 7. This CDR3 is CATSRTRDRGGYTF. CDR3 nucleotides: TGTGCCACCAGCAGGACGCGAGACAGGGGTGGCTACACCTTC.

The V and J genes are TRBV2 and TRBJ2-2, with D hard to call. Trimming took 3 bases from V and 5 from J, leaving 4 bases between them. Germline V gives CDR1 SNHLY, CDR2 FYNNEI. CDR3 length: 12 residues. The CDR3 reads CASSDRTGELFF. The CDR3 DNA sequence: TGTGCCAGCAGTGATCGGACCGGGGAGCTGTTTTTT. The whole variable domain, remainder taken from reference TRBV2 and TRBJ2-2, is EPEVTQTPSHQVTQMGQEVILRCVPISNHLYFYWYRQILGQKVEFLVSFYNNEISEKSEIFDDQFSVERPDGSNFTLKIRSTKLEDSAMYFCASSDRTGELFFGEGSRLTVL.

V gene TRBV12-3 or TRBV12-4 combines with J gene TRBJ2-2, with 10 bases aligning to TRBD1. The CDR3 covers 15 residues. With 6 bases clipped from V and 3 bases from J, the junction kept 4 bases outside the gene matches. CDR3 nucleotides: TGTGCCAGCAGCCCTGGACAGGGGGACACCGGGGAGCTGTTTTTT. This encodes CASSPGQGDTGELFF.

In this sample, this clonotype turned up once. The V gene is TRBV9, the J gene TRBJ1-2; D unresolved. This CDR3 comprises 12 residues. Germline assignment: CDR1 SGDLS and CDR2 YYNGEE. V was pared by 4 bases and J by 8 bases, with 12 bases between. The CDR3 nucleotides read TGTGCCAGCAGCTCTTCTCTGGTGGGCTACACCTTC. Amino acid sequence: CASSSSLVGYTF.

The rearrangement links TRBV7-6 to TRBJ2-2, with 7 bases identical to TRBD2. Germline assignment: CDR1 SGHVS and CDR2 FNYEAQ. This CDR3 is 15 amino acids long. V dropped 2 bases and J dropped 7; count of bases not matched to a gene: 7. The DNA of the CDR3 is TGTGCCAGCAGCTTATCGGAGACTAGCTTCGGGGAGCTGTTTTTT. Its protein product is CASSLSETSFGELFF.

DNA for the CDR3: TGTGCCAGCAGCCCCGAGACAGGGGGCGCCGGCAATGAGCAGTTCTTC. Translated: CASSPETGGAGNEQFF. The V gene is TRBV13, the J gene TRBJ2-1; TRBD1 matches 10 bases. The CDR3 length is 16 residues. The germline V gene encodes CDR1 PRHDT and CDR2 FYEKMQ (reference sequence). With 5 bases clipped from V and 6 bases from J, the junction kept 10 bases outside the gene matches.

V usage is TRBV6-5 and J usage is TRBJ2-7, with D possibly matching TRBD1 (5 bases). Germline assignment: CDR1 MNHEY and CDR2 SVGAGI. Trimming took 8 bases from V and 3 from J, leaving 20 bases between them. CDR3 size: 15 residues. The CDR3 protein is CASGIGVGRFYEQYF. DNA of the CDR3: TGTGCCAGCGGGATAGGGGTGGGAAGGTTCTACGAGCAGTACTTC.

The chain is built from TRBV4-3 and TRBJ2-3; D is perhaps TRBD1 (6 bases). Trimming stripped 7 bases from V and 6 bases from J, with 23 bases between. This CDR3 comprises 16 residues. In germline, CDR1 is LGHNA, CDR2 YSLEER. The CDR3 protein is CASTPGGHHLLDTQYF. CDR3 DNA: TGCGCCAGCACCCCTGGGGGACACCATCTTTTGGATACGCAGTATTTT.

The rearrangement uses TRBV5-6 and TRBJ2-1; maybe TRBD1 (5 bases). Germline V gene lookup returns CDR1 SGHDT and CDR2 YYEEEE. The CDR3 contains 12 residues. Deletions cut 5 bases from V and 10 bases from J, with 13 bases between. The CDR3 reads CASSQGTLEQFF. As DNA, the CDR3 is TGTGCCAGCAGTCAGGGAACACTCGAGCAGTTCTTC.